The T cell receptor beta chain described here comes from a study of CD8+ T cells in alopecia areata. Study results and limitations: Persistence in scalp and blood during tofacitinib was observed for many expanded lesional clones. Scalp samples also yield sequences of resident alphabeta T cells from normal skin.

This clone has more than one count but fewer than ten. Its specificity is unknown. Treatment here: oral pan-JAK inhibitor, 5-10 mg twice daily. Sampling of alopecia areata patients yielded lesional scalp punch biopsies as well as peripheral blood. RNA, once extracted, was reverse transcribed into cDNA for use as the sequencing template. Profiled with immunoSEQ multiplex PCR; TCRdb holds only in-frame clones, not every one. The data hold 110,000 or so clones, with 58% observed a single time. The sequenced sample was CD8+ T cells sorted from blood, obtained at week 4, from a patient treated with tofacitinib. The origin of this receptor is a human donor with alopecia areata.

CDR3 in amino acids: CASSSGRVGAAETQYF. The CDR3 bases are TGTGCCAGCAGCTCGGGGCGTGTGGGGGCCGCCGAGACCCAGTACTTC. This chain connects TRBV7-9 to TRBJ2-5; a weak D match, TRBD1 (6 bases). Germline V gene sequence: CDR1 SEHNR, CDR2 FQNEAQ (reference sequence). The length of the CDR3 is 16 residues. V was cut by 4 bases and J by 5 bases, with 20 bases left in between.